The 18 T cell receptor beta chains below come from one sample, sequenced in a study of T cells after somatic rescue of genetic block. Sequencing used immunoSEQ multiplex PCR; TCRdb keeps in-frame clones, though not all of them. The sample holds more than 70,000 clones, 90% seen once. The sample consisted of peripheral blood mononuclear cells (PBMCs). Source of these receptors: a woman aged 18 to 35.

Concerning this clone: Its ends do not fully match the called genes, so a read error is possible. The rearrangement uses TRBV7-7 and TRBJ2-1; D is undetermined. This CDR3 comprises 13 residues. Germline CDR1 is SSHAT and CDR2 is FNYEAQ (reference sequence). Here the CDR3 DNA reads TGTGCTAGCAGCTTAGGGTTTAACAATGAGCAGTTCTTC. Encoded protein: CASSLGFNNEQFF.

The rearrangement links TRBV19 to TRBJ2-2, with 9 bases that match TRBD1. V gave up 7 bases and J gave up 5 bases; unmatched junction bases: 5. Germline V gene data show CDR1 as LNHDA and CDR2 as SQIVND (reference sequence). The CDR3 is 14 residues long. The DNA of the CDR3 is TGTGCCAGTAAGAGGGACAGGGTAACCGGGGAGCTGTTTTTT. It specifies CASKRDRVTGELFF. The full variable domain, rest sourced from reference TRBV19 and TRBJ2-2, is DGGITQSPKYLFRKEGQNVTLSCEQNLNHDAMYWYRQDPGQGLRLIYYSQIVNDFQKGDIAEGYSVSREKKESFPLTVTSAQKNPTAFYLCASKRDRVTGELFFGEGSRLTVL.

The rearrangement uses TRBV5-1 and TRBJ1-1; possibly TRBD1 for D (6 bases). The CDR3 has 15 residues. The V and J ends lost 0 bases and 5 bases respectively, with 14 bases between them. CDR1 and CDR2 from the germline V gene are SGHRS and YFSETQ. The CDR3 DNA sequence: TGCGCCAGCAGCTTGGGTGGGGGGCTAGGGACTGAAGCTTTCTTT. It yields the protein CASSLGGGLGTEAFF.

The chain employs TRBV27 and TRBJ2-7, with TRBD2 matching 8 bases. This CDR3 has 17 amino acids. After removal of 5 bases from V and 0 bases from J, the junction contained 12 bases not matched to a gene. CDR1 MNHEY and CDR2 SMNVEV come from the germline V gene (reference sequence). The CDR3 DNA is TGTGCCAGCAGTGCCCTGGTGGTAGCGGGAAGCTCCTACGAGCAGTACTTC. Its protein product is CASSALVVAGSSYEQYF.

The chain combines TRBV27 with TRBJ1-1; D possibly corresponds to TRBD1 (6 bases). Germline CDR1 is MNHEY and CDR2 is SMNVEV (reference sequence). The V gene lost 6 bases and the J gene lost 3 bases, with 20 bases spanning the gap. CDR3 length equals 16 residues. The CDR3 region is CASRHLTRQVDTEAFF. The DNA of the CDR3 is TGTGCCAGCAGACACTTAACCCGACAGGTGGACACTGAAGCTTTCTTT.

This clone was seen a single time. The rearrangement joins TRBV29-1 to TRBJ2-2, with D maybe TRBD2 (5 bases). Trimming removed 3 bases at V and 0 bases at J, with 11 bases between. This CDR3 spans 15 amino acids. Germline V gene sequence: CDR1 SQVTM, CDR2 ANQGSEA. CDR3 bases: TGCAGCGTTGAGATTCGGGGATCGAACACCGGGGAGCTGTTTTTT. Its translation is CSVEIRGSNTGELFF.

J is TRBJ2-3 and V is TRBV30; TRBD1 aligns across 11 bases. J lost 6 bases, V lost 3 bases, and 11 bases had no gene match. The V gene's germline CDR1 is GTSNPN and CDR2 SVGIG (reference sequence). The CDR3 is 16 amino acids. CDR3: CAWRGRTGGKWDTQYF. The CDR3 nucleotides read TGTGCCTGGAGAGGACGGACAGGGGGCAAGTGGGATACGCAGTATTTT.

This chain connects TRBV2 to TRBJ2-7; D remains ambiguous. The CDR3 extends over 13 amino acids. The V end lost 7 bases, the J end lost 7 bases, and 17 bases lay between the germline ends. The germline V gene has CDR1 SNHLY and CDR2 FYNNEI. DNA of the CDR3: TGTGCCAGCAACGAGGATGGCAATCTTGAGCAGTACTTC. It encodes CASNEDGNLEQYF.

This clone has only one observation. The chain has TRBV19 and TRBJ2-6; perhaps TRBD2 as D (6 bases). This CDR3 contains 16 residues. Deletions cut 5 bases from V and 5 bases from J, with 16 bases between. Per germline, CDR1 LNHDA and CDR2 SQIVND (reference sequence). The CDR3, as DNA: TGTGCCAGTAGTGCCCTCCCGGGGGAATGGGCCAACGTCCTGACTTTC. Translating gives CASSALPGEWANVLTF.

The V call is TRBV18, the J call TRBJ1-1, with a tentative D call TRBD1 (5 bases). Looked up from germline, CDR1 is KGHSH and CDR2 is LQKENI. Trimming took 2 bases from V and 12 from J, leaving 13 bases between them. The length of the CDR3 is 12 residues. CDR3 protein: CASSPRQGWTFF. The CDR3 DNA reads TGTGCCAGCTCACCAAGGCAGGGATGGACTTTCTTT. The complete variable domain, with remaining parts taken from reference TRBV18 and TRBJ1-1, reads NAGVMQNPRHLVRRRGQEARLRCSPMKGHSHVYWYRQLPEEGLKFMVYLQKENIIDESGMPKERFSAEFPKEGPSILRIQQVVRGDSAAYFCASSPRQGWTFFGQGTRLTVV.

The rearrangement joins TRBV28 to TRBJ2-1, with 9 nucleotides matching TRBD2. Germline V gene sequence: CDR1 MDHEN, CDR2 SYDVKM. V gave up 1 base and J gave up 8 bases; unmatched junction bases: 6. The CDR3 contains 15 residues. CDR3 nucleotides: TGTGCCAGCAGTTTATCTGGACTAGCGAGACATGAGCAGTTCTTC. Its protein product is CASSLSGLARHEQFF.

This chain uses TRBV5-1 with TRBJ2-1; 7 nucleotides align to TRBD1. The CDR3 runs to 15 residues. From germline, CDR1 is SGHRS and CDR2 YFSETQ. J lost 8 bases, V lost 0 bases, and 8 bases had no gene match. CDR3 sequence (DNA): TGCGCCAGCAGCTTGGGACAGGGCCAGTTTTATGAGCAGTTCTTC. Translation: CASSLGQGQFYEQFF.

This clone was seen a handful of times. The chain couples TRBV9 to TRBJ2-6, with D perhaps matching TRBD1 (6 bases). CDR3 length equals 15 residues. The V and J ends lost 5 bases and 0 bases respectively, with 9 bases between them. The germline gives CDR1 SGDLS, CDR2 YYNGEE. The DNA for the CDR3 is TGTGCCAGCAGGGACAGCCCCTCTGGGGCCAACGTCCTGACTTTC. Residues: CASRDSPSGANVLTF.

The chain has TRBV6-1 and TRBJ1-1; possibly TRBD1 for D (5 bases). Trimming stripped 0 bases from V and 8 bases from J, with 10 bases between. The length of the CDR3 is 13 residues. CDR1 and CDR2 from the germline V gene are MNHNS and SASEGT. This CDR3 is CASSEATGVEAFF. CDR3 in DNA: TGTGCCAGCAGTGAAGCGACGGGGGTAGAAGCTTTCTTT.

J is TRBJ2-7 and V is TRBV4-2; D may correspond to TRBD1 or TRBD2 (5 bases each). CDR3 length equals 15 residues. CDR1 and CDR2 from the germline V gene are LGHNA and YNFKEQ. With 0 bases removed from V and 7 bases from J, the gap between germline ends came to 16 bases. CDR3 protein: CASSQDPRQSGEQYF. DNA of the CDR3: TGTGCCAGCAGCCAAGATCCCCGACAGTCGGGAGAGCAGTACTTC.

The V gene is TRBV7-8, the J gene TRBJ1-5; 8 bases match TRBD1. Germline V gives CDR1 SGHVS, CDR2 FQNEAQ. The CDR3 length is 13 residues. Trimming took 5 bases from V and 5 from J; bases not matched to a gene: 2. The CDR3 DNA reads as TGTGCCAGCAGCCCGACAGGGGATCAGCCCCAGCATTTT. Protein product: CASSPTGDQPQHF. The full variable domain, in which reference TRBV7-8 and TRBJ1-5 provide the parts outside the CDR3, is GAGVSQSPRYKVAKRGQDVALRCDPISGHVSLFWYQQALGQGPEFLTYFQNEAQLDKSGLPSDRFFAERPEGSVSTLKIQRTQQEDSAVYLCASSPTGDQPQHFGDGTRLSIL.

CDR3 sequence (DNA): TGTGCCAGCATCCCCGAGGGACAGGGGAACACCGGGGAGCTGTTTTTT. It translates to CASIPEGQGNTGELFF. The gene calls are TRBV7-9 and TRBJ2-2; 9 positions match TRBD1. CDR1 and CDR2 (germline): SEHNR, FQNEAQ (reference sequence). After removal of 7 bases from V and 1 base from J, the junction contained 7 bases not matched to a gene. The length of the CDR3 is 16 residues.

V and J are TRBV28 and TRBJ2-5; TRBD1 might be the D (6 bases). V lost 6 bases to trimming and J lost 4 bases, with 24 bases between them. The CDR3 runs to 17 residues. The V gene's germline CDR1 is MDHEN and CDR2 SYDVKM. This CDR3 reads CASSSRYRAGVTETQYF. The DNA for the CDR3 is TGTGCCAGCAGCTCTAGGTACAGAGCAGGGGTAACAGAGACCCAGTACTTC.